This T cell receptor beta chain was obtained from a study of T cells in localized non-small cell lung cancer. Points from the study as a whole: Adjacent lung exhibited a median of approximately 50 among the 100 most abundant tumor clones.

This CDR3 contains 13 residues. In germline, CDR1 is SNHLY, CDR2 FYNNEI. Trimming removed 7 bases at V and 5 bases at J, with 14 bases between. Sequenced by immunoSEQ multiplex PCR; TCRdb stores in-frame clones only, minus some. The table has over 40,000 clones, approximately 88% seen once. Of note for this clone: Its target is unknown.

The sequence derives from a man aged 35 to 70 with stage III lung adenocarcinoma. The chain employs TRBV2 and TRBJ2-5; D might be TRBD2 (5 bases). The sequencing here drew on peripheral blood mononuclear cells, taken before any cancer treatment. CDR3 coding DNA: TGTGCCAGCACAAGGACGGAGGCGGAGACCCAGTACTTC. Its protein product is CASTRTEAETQYF.